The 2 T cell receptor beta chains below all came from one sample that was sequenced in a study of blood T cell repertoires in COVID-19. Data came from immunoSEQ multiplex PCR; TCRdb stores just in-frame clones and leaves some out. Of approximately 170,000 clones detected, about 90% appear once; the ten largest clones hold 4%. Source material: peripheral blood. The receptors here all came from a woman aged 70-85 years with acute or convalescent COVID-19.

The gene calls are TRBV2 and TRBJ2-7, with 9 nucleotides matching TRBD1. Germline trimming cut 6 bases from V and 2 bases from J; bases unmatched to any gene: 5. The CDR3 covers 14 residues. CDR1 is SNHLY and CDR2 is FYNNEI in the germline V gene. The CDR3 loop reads CASRVTGGAYEQYF. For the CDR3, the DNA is TGTGCCAGCAGAGTGACAGGGGGTGCCTACGAGCAGTACTTC.

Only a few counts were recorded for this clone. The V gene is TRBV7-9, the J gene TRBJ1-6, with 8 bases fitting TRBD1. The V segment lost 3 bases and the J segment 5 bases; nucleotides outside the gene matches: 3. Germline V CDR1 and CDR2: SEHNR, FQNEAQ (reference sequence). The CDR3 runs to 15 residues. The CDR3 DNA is TGTGCCAGCAGCTTGCCGGGACAGGATAATTCACCCCTCCACTTT. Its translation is CASSLPGQDNSPLHF.